This T cell receptor beta chain was recovered during a study of tumor and adjacent non-tumor tissue in lung cancer. J lost 7 bases, V lost 8 bases, and 7 bases had no gene match. The CDR3 has 14 residues. This clonotype was found a few times. This sequence may be a read error, since a much larger clone differs from it by one base. TCRbeta libraries were built with three rounds of nested PCR, modified from ARM-PCR. From the multiplex PCR reads, TCRdb called clonotypes with MiXCR, one entry per CDR3 protein. This table holds roughly 43,000 distinct CDR3 sequences, 60% found once. RNA was extracted from bulk tissue without any cell sorting. This non-tumor lung sample came from over 3 cm beyond the tumor edge.

The chain recombines TRBV12-3 or TRBV12-4 with TRBJ1-6; 8 nucleotides match TRBD1. The sequenced material came from distant non-tumor lung tissue. The sequence came from a man aged 50 to 60 with non-small cell lung cancer. CDR3 nucleotide sequence: TGTGCCAGCTGTTGGCGACAGGGGAATTCACCCCTCCACTTT. The encoded protein is CASCWRQGNSPLHF.